Below are 31 T cell receptor beta chains sequenced from a single sample in a study of OX40 agonist ivuxolimab in advanced cancers. Data came from immunoSEQ multiplex PCR; TCRdb stores just in-frame clones and leaves some out. The profile covers approximately 70,000 clones, with 90% appearing a single time and under 0.6% taken by the ten largest. The material was CD4+ or CD8+ T cells sorted from blood, obtained in a trial of the OX40 agonist ivuxolimab. All receptors derive from an adult with an advanced solid tumor such as melanoma, head and neck, liver or kidney cancer.

J is TRBJ2-1 and V is TRBV5-6; 12 bases are a match to TRBD2. CDR1 and CDR2 from the germline V gene are SGHDT and YYEEEE. The CDR3 is 17 amino acids. Trimming removed 5 bases from V and 6 bases from J; junction bases left unmatched: 12. The CDR3 region is CASSLRLTSGGANEQFF. As DNA, the CDR3 is TGTGCCAGCAGTTTACGGTTGACTAGCGGGGGTGCCAATGAGCAGTTCTTC. The variable domain in full, completed from reference TRBV5-6 and TRBJ2-1, reads DAGVTQSPTHLIKTRGQQVTLRCSPKSGHDTVSWYQQALGQGPQFIFQYYEEEERQRGNFPDRFSGHQFPNYSSELNVNALLLGDSALYLCASSLRLTSGGANEQFFGPGTRLTVL.

The chain employs TRBV19 and TRBJ2-7; 7 nucleotides match TRBD2. V lost 5 bases to trimming and J lost 0 bases; unmatched junction nucleotides: 7. CDR1 is LNHDA, CDR2 SQIVND, per germline (reference sequence). The CDR3 totals 15 residues. CDR3 in amino acids: CASSARASGSYEQYF. CDR3 bases: TGTGCCAGTAGTGCCAGGGCTAGCGGCTCCTACGAGCAGTACTTC.

This clone was observed a single time. The rearrangement joins TRBV12-5 to TRBJ2-1; D not certain. Trimming took off 2 bases at V and 4 bases at J, with 0 bases between the two ends. Germline CDR1 LGHNT, CDR2 FRNRAP. This CDR3 spans 11 amino acids. DNA of the CDR3: TGTGCTAGTGGTTTGTACAATGAGCAGTTCTTC. Translation: CASGLYNEQFF.

The chain links TRBV14 to TRBJ2-5; the D is unclear. V was cut by 4 bases and J by 5 bases, with 5 bases left in between. The CDR3 length is 11 residues. CDR1 SGHDN and CDR2 FVKESK come from the germline V gene. Here the CDR3 reads CASSRYETQYF. CDR3 DNA sequence: TGTGCCAGCAGCCGTTATGAGACCCAGTACTTC.

This sequence joins TRBV5-1 and TRBJ2-4; D possibly corresponds to TRBD2 (5 bases). Between the trimmed V and J ends, which lost 3 bases and 0 bases, there was a span of 16 bases. This CDR3 spans 17 amino acids. Per germline, CDR1 SGHRS and CDR2 YFSETQ. CDR3 coding DNA: TGCGCCAGCAGCTCGGACCAAGCGGCACTAGCCAAAAACATTCAGTACTTC. This encodes CASSSDQAALAKNIQYF. Based on the CDR3 plus reference TRBV5-1 and TRBJ2-4, the full variable domain is KAGVTQTPRYLIKTRGQQVTLSCSPISGHRSVSWYQQTPGQGLQFLFEYFSETQRNKGNFPGRFSGRQFSNSRSEMNVSTLELGDSALYLCASSSDQAALAKNIQYFGAGTRLSVL.

This rearrangement joins TRBV18 to TRBJ2-1; D may be TRBD1 (6 bases). CDR1 KGHSH and CDR2 LQKENI come from the germline V gene. V dropped 6 bases and J dropped 0 bases, with 15 bases sitting between them. CDR3 size: 16 residues. CDR3 nucleotide sequence: TGTGCCAGCTCCCCCACCGGGACATCCTCCTACAATGAGCAGTTCTTC. Its protein product is CASSPTGTSSYNEQFF.

CDR3 coding DNA: TGTGCCAGCTCACCAATGGAGGCTGGAAACACCATATATTTT. This codes for CASSPMEAGNTIYF. This chain connects TRBV18 to TRBJ1-3; no reliable D call. Germline assignment: CDR1 KGHSH and CDR2 LQKENI. The V and J ends lost 2 bases and 2 bases respectively, with 7 bases between them. The CDR3 totals 14 residues.

The chain carries TRBV6-5 and TRBJ1-1; no reliable D call. CDR1 is MNHEY and CDR2 is SVGAGI in the germline V gene. The CDR3 runs 16 residues. The V end lost 2 bases, the J end lost 0 bases, and 13 bases lay between the germline ends. CDR3 in DNA: TGTGCCAGCAGTTACCTGCGGGCAGAAATGAACACTGAAGCTTTCTTT. Translating it yields CASSYLRAEMNTEAFF.

The gene calls are TRBV28 and TRBJ1-2; D possibly corresponds to TRBD1 (5 bases). Germline assignment: CDR1 MDHEN and CDR2 SYDVKM. The CDR3 extends over 13 amino acids. V lost 7 bases and J lost 4, with 13 bases in between. In DNA form, the CDR3 reads TGTGCCAGCATCTCCGGGGCTATCTATGGCTACACCTTC. It is translated as CASISGAIYGYTF.

This clone was recorded only once. V gene TRBV28 combines with J gene TRBJ2-7; D remains ambiguous. The CDR3 is made up of 13 amino acids. The V gene lost 8 bases and the J gene lost 0 bases, with 11 bases spanning the gap. Germline-derived CDR1 and CDR2 are MDHEN and SYDVKM. CDR3 loop: CASVSTNSYEQYF. The CDR3 DNA reads as TGTGCCAGCGTTTCAACCAACTCCTACGAGCAGTACTTC.

This chain uses TRBV2 with TRBJ2-5; no definite D call. V lost 2 bases, J lost 1 base, and 11 bases lay in between. Germline CDR1 SNHLY, CDR2 FYNNEI. CDR3 length: 15 amino acids. The CDR3 DNA reads TGTGCCAGCAGTGAACTAAGGAACATCCAAGAGACCCAGTACTTC. It encodes CASSELRNIQETQYF.

The rearrangement uses TRBV5-6 and TRBJ2-7; D unresolved. Trimming left V 0 bases short and J 2 bases short, with 6 bases between. Germline V gene sequence: CDR1 SGHDT, CDR2 YYEEEE. The CDR3 contains 13 residues. The CDR3 region is CASSLAGTYEQYF. The DNA for the CDR3 is TGTGCCAGCAGCTTGGCTGGAACCTACGAGCAGTACTTC.

J is TRBJ2-7 and V is TRBV11-3; 9 bases line up with TRBD1. With V trimmed by 5 bases and J by 5 bases, 10 bases remained unmatched. Germline V gene data show CDR1 as SGHNT and CDR2 as YENEEA. The CDR3 runs 15 residues. The CDR3 loop is CASSHGRTGVDEQYF. The CDR3 coding sequence is TGTGCCAGCAGCCACGGGAGGACAGGGGTCGACGAGCAGTACTTC.

This clone came up a few times. The chain employs TRBV27 and TRBJ2-1; 9 bases fit TRBD1. CDR1 is MNHEY, CDR2 SMNVEV, per germline (reference sequence). Trimming removed 5 bases from V and 7 bases from J; junction bases left unmatched: 12. The CDR3 loop spans 16 amino acids. Written as DNA, the CDR3 is TGTGCCAGCAGTCCCTCAACCAGACAGGGGGGGAATGAGCAGTTCTTC. Its translation is CASSPSTRQGGNEQFF.

The chain combines TRBV2 with TRBJ2-5; D possibly corresponds to TRBD2 (5 bases). Germline V gene sequence: CDR1 SNHLY, CDR2 FYNNEI. With 6 bases removed from V and 3 bases from J, the gap between germline ends came to 14 bases. The CDR3 contains 14 residues. The CDR3 protein is CASSRDGQKETQYF. CDR3 nucleotide sequence: TGTGCCAGCAGCCGGGATGGGCAGAAAGAGACCCAGTACTTC.

The genes are TRBV27 and TRBJ1-2; D is uncertain. The germline CDR1 and CDR2 sequences are MNHEY and SMNVEV (reference sequence). There are 14 residues in the CDR3. V gave up 1 base and J gave up 9 bases, with 15 bases separating them. The CDR3 reads CASSLFSSSRSYTF. CDR3 DNA: TGTGCCAGCAGTTTATTTTCCAGTAGTAGGAGCTACACCTTC.

The chain has TRBV28 and TRBJ2-7, with no clear D. Germline V lookup: CDR1 MDHEN, CDR2 SYDVKM. The CDR3 loop spans 15 amino acids. V was shortened by 2 bases and J by 1 base, with 12 bases between the two germline ends. CDR3 in DNA: TGTGCCAGCAGTTTAATGACTCGGCGGTCCTACGAGCAGTACTTC. Amino acids: CASSLMTRRSYEQYF.

The rearrangement links TRBV29-1 to TRBJ1-3; D call uncertain. V gave up 3 bases and J gave up 0 bases, with 6 bases separating them. Germline CDR1 SQVTM, CDR2 ANQGSEA. The CDR3 sequence is 13 residues long. Here the CDR3 DNA reads TGCAGCGTTGATTCAGACTCTGGAAACACCATATATTTT. Protein product: CSVDSDSGNTIYF. Combining the CDR3 with reference TRBV29-1 and TRBJ1-3 gives the whole variable domain SAVISQKPSRDICQRGTSLTIQCQVDSQVTMMFWYRQQPGQSLTLIATANQGSEATYESGFVIDKFPISRPNLTFSTLTVSNMSPEDSSIYLCSVDSDSGNTIYFGEGSWLTVV.

The V call is TRBV5-1, the J call TRBJ2-5; a weak D match, TRBD1 (7 bases). Germline lookup yields CDR1 SGHRS and CDR2 YFSETQ. This CDR3 has 15 amino acids. V lost 4 bases and J lost 4, with 17 bases in between. CDR3 coding DNA: TGCGCCAGCAGCCGACGGAGGGGGCTGGGAGAGACCCAGTACTTC. Its protein product is CASSRRRGLGETQYF. Full variable domain (rest looked up from reference TRBV5-1 and TRBJ2-5): KAGVTQTPRYLIKTRGQQVTLSCSPISGHRSVSWYQQTPGQGLQFLFEYFSETQRNKGNFPGRFSGRQFSNSRSEMNVSTLELGDSALYLCASSRRRGLGETQYFGPGTRLLVL.

The chain uses TRBV6-1 and TRBJ2-5, with 9 bases identical to TRBD1. Per germline, CDR1 MNHNS and CDR2 SASEGT. CDR3 length: 15 residues. The ends lost 2 bases at V and 1 base at J; junction bases unmatched: 2. Here the CDR3 reads CASSETTGGQETQYF. The CDR3 bases are TGTGCCAGCAGTGAAACGACAGGGGGCCAAGAGACCCAGTACTTC.

CDR3 in amino acids: CASTAGTGAYEQYF. CDR3 in DNA: TGTGCCAGCACCGCCGGGACAGGGGCCTACGAGCAGTACTTC. This rearrangement joins TRBV5-4 to TRBJ2-7; 10 bases match TRBD1. The CDR3 loop spans 14 amino acids. Trimming at V came to 6 bases and at J to 2 bases, leaving 5 bases not matched to a gene. Germline V gene sequence: CDR1 SGHNT, CDR2 YYREEE (reference sequence).

CDR3 nucleotide sequence: TGCAGCGTTGCGCACAGCACAGATACGCAGTATTTT. Protein product: CSVAHSTDTQYF. The rearrangement links TRBV29-1 to TRBJ2-3; no clear D. Per the germline V gene, CDR1 is SQVTM and CDR2 is ANQGSEA. The CDR3 spans 12 residues. V shed 4 bases and J shed 0 bases, with 5 bases lying between them.

The V gene is TRBV28, the J gene TRBJ2-7; 8 positions match TRBD2. The germline V gene has CDR1 MDHEN and CDR2 SYDVKM. The CDR3 is 15 residues long. Losses at the gene ends were 7 bases for V and 1 base for J; bases not matched to a gene: 9. The chain's CDR3 is CASNPGGLESYEQYF. The CDR3 coding sequence is TGTGCCAGCAACCCCGGGGGACTAGAGTCCTACGAGCAGTACTTC.

This rearrangement joins TRBV28 to TRBJ1-1; possibly TRBD1 for D (5 bases). The CDR3 loop spans 12 amino acids. CDR1 is MDHEN and CDR2 is SYDVKM in the germline V gene. Trimming pared 5 bases from V and 11 bases from J, leaving 15 bases between. The CDR3 loop is CASSKGTPRAFF. The CDR3 DNA is TGTGCCAGCAGTAAGGGGACGCCCCGGGCTTTCTTT.

The chain links TRBV6-5 to TRBJ2-7, with TRBD1 identical over 11 bases. The germline gives CDR1 MNHEY, CDR2 SVGAGI. The V gene end was trimmed by 10 bases and the J gene end by 5 bases; junction bases not matched to a gene: 7. The CDR3 extends over 13 amino acids. The CDR3 here is CATHPGQGDEQYF. In DNA, the CDR3 is TGTGCCACACACCCGGGACAGGGGGACGAGCAGTACTTC.

The table lists this clone with a few counts. The rearrangement uses TRBV18 and TRBJ2-7; 7 bases map to TRBD1. CDR1 and CDR2 (germline): KGHSH, LQKENI. The CDR3 has 14 residues. The V segment lost 6 bases and the J segment 6 bases; nucleotides outside the gene matches: 11. The CDR3 DNA reads TGTGCCAGCTCGGGCACCAACAGGGGTGGCGAGCAGTACTTC. Translated: CASSGTNRGGEQYF.

The chain combines TRBV4-2 with TRBJ2-4, with 7 bases that match TRBD1. Germline values: CDR1 LGHNA, CDR2 YNFKEQ. V trimming: 1 base; J trimming: 1 base; junction bases outside the gene matches: 1. CDR3 length: 15 residues. The CDR3 is CASSQAGGAKNIQYF. CDR3 DNA: TGTGCCAGCAGCCAAGCAGGGGGTGCCAAAAACATTCAGTACTTC.

The sample holds a few counts of this clone. At one of its ends the junction is not consistent with the germline gene, which may arise from a read error. The chain is built from TRBV6-5 and TRBJ2-4; 8 nucleotides line up with TRBD1. This CDR3 has 11 residues. CDR1 is MNHEY, CDR2 SVGAGI, per germline. The CDR3 here is CASSYEGQADF. CDR3 nucleotide sequence: TGTGCCAGCAGTTACGAGGGACAGGCGGACTTC.

The chain combines TRBV7-2 with TRBJ2-3; D might be TRBD2 (5 bases). This CDR3 has 15 amino acids. CDR1 and CDR2 (germline): SGHTA, FQGNSA. V lost 2 bases to trimming and J lost 3 bases, with 12 bases between them. This CDR3 is CASSLIAIGTDTQYF. For the CDR3, the DNA is TGTGCCAGCAGCTTAATAGCGATCGGAACAGATACGCAGTATTTT.

A remark on this clone: The sample holds other DNA sequences that translate to the same CDR3. The J gene is TRBJ2-5, the V gene TRBV5-4; D might be TRBD2 (7 bases). V lost 0 bases and J 4 bases, leaving 10 bases between the germline ends. CDR3 size: 14 residues. Per germline, CDR1 SGHNT and CDR2 YYREEE (reference sequence). CDR3 nucleotide sequence: TGTGCCAGCAGCTTGGCTAGGGGGGGAGAGACCCAGTACTTC. It encodes CASSLARGGETQYF.

The chain combines TRBV11-3 with TRBJ2-7; D remains ambiguous. CDR1 is SGHNT and CDR2 is YENEEA in the germline V gene. This CDR3 spans 13 amino acids. Deletions cut 3 bases from V and 3 bases from J, with 9 bases between. CDR3 sequence reads: CASSFRPGYEQYF. The CDR3 DNA reads TGTGCCAGCAGCTTTCGACCGGGCTACGAGCAGTACTTC.